This TCR beta chain was sequenced in a study of read filtering for tumor transcriptome and immune sequencing (dated by TCRdb to 2020 to 2021). Background for the entire study: The cohort was composed of 17 male and roughly 13 female patients, with a mean age of around 66 years and an age range of roughly 40 to 85. Under revised international staging, about 8 patients fell into R-ISS I, approximately 15 into R-ISS II and more than five into R-ISS III. After DNase treatment, whole-transcriptome libraries were prepared using the TruSeq RNA Access Library Prep Kit. TCR-region mapped reads per sample ranged from about 4.05 to 11 million with IR-seq versus only about 85 to 1273 with RNA-seq. The study compared TCR repertoires from targeted immune repertoire sequencing and bulk whole-transcriptome sequencing run on the same bone marrow samples. A main aim was a read-filtering strategy for immune repertoire data, specifically whether clonotypes supported by a single read should be removed. Study-level results and caveats: Single-read clonotypes made up roughly 80% of clonotypes but only 3% to 4.5% of total reads in IR-seq, compared with about 69% of clonotypes and under 45% of reads in RNA-seq. The sorted CD138-negative fraction was a mixed bone marrow immune population, not purified T cells. The correlation between IR-seq and RNA-seq shared clonotype proportions rose when single-read clonotypes were removed. Compared with RNA-seq, IR-seq captured clonotypes at much higher depth and more reliably, and a smaller IR-seq throughput was enough to identify most shared clonotypes.

TCR libraries were built from about 370 ng RNA with the Immunoverse kit, using molecular barcoded adaptors covering alpha/delta and beta/gamma chains. TCR library preparation was performed with the same RNA that was used for transcriptome sequencing. Sequencing of the TCR libraries was done on an Illumina HiSeq 4000 with 2 x 150 cycles. Per the source publication's procedure: TCR reads were aligned to human V, D, J and C references and assembled into CDR3 clonotypes with MiXCR, including quality filtering and error correction. The tcR package in R was used to analyze clonotype counts and gene usage diversity. Raw mapping reads were checked after the RNA-seq reads had been mapped by STAR aligner version 2.5.3a onto the human GRCh37 genome. To test how sequencing depth affected the clonotypes detected, IR-seq fastq files were randomly downsampled with Seqtk 1.3. The public sequencing data were trimmed at Q25 with fastp and processed into clonotypes with MiXCR by TCRdb, which kept only in-frame beta chains. Entries are consolidated by CDR3 protein sequence, retaining the most common genes and DNA. TCRdb's processing, not the authors', yielded these V and J calls. The sample yields about 23,000 distinct CDR3 sequences; roughly 13% were counted once. The ten biggest clones cover around three fifths of the sample.

Bone marrow was sampled from every patient at the time of active disease. Bone marrow mononuclear cells were isolated by Ficoll-Hypaque density gradient centrifugation. Myeloma plasma cells were removed and CD138-negative cells were collected by negative selection after labeling with CD138 magnetic microbeads on a MACS separator. Purity of the isolated cells was checked by flow cytometry on an Attune NxT using CD138 antibodies. TRIzol reagent was used to extract total RNA, and a NanoDrop spectrophotometer was used to quantify the extracted RNA. Paired RNA-seq and IR-seq were performed on each patient's CD138-negative bone marrow sample. From the cysteine up to the phenylalanine, the CDR3 has a length of 14 residues. Only the CDR3 portion is preserved as DNA: 42 bases, with reading frame beginning at the first base. V was cut back by 3 bases and J by 3 bases, leaving a gap of 9 bases between them. CDR1 and CDR2 were assigned from the germline V gene (reference sequence) as GTSNPN and SVGIG.

This clonotype occurred many times. The antigen it binds to is not known. No qualities accompany the bases; no much larger clone lies one base away. The sample taken for sequencing was a population of CD138-negative cells sorted from bone marrow. The sample's cell subset or site, from its label and the paper: bone marrow mononuclear cells depleted of CD138+ plasma/myeloma cells by negative magnetic selection. The rearranged segments are TRBV30 and TRBJ2-6; the D gene is perhaps TRBD1, on 5 matching bases. The TCR originated in a donor aged 40 or older with multiple myeloma. The CDR3 corresponds to CAWRVQGGANVLTF. The bases read TGTGCCTGGAGAGTCCAGGGTGGGGCCAACGTCCTGACTTTC.